This T cell receptor beta chain was sequenced in a study of cytomegalovirus exposure and HLA in healthy donors. Amplification used 60 Vbeta primers and 13 Jbeta primers. The method was immunoSEQ multiplex PCR; TCRdb's version includes in-frame clones alone and lacks a portion of them. The sample lists fewer than 70,000 clones; approximately 70% were seen once. This CDR3 comprises 15 residues. Germline CDR1 is SGHAT and CDR2 is FQNNGV. V lost 5 bases, J lost 4 bases, and 10 bases stayed unmatched. This chain links TRBV11-2 with TRBJ2-7, with TRBD2 matching 8 bases. The sample taken for sequencing was PBMCs. This receptor was identified in a male donor in good health and CMV-seropositive. Here the CDR3 DNA reads TGTGCCAGCAGCGACGGGGGGGTGTTGGGGTACGAGCAGTACTTC. Protein product: CASSDGGVLGYEQYF. Looking up the rest from reference TRBV11-2 and TRBJ2-7 gives the full variable domain: EAGVAQSPRYKIIEKRQSVAFWCNPISGHATLYWYQQILGQGPKLLIQFQNNGVVDDSQLPKDRFSAERLKGVDSTLKIQPAKLEDSAVYLCASSDGGVLGYEQYFGPGTRLTVT.